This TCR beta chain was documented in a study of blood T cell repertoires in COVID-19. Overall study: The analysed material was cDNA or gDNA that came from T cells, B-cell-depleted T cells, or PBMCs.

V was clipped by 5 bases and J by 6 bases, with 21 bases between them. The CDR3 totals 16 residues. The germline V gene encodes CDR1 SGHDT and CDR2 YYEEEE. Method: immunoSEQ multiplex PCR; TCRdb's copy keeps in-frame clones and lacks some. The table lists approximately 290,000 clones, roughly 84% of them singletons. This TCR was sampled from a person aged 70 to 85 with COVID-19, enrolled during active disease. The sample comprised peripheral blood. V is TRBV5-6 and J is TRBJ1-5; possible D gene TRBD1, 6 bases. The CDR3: CASSRRPGTIVQPQHF. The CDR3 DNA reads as TGTGCCAGCAGTCGCCGACCCGGGACAATAGTTCAGCCCCAGCATTTT.